The 6 T cell receptor beta chains in this list originate from one sample, sequenced in a study of shared clonotypes between healthy human individuals. Some clones are missing from TCRdb's copy, which holds only in-frame ones; the method was immunoSEQ multiplex PCR. The data show roughly 810,000 clones, 90% to 97% seen once. CD45RO-negative, CCR7-selected cells formed the naive CD8 fraction, which excluded terminally differentiated effector memory CD45RA+ cells. The sample consisted of naive CD8+ T cells sorted from blood. These receptors all come from a young man in good health.

CDR3 sequence (DNA): TGTGCCAGCAGCTTAGTCGGGAGGGTCTACGAGCAGTACTTC. It translates to CASSLVGRVYEQYF. V usage is TRBV7-2 and J usage is TRBJ2-7; 8 bases line up with TRBD2. The CDR3 consists of 14 residues. After removal of 1 base from V and 3 bases from J, the junction contained 2 bases not matched to a gene. Germline V CDR1 and CDR2: SGHTA, FQGNSA.

The chain joins TRBV29-1 to TRBJ1-1; D might be TRBD1 (5 bases). Trimming cost V 6 bases and J 3 bases, with 11 bases left between them. There are 12 residues in the CDR3. The germline V gene encodes CDR1 SQVTM and CDR2 ANQGSEA. The CDR3 nucleotides are TGCAGCGTATTCCAGGGAGACACTGAAGCTTTCTTT. Translation gives CSVFQGDTEAFF. The whole variable domain, remainder taken from reference TRBV29-1 and TRBJ1-1, is SAVISQKPSRDICQRGTSLTIQCQVDSQVTMMFWYRQQPGQSLTLIATANQGSEATYESGFVIDKFPISRPNLTFSTLTVSNMSPEDSSIYLCSVFQGDTEAFFGQGTRLTVV.

A remark on this clone: This sample includes further DNA sequences coding for the same CDR3. V gene TRBV27 combines with J gene TRBJ1-5; D may be TRBD1 (6 bases). This CDR3 has 14 amino acids. CDR1 is MNHEY, CDR2 SMNVEV, per germline (reference sequence). V was shortened by 6 bases and J by 6 bases, with 15 bases between the two germline ends. In nucleotides, the CDR3 is TGTGCCAGCAGCCTAGGAAGGGGGGGTCAGCCCCAGCATTTT. Translation: CASSLGRGGQPQHF.

A note on this clone: The sample contains more than one DNA sequence encoding this CDR3. V and J are TRBV27 and TRBJ2-7, with TRBD1 matching 8 bases. The CDR3 runs to 13 residues. Trimming cost V 6 bases and J 3 bases; bases outside gene matches: 4. Germline assignment: CDR1 MNHEY and CDR2 SMNVEV (reference sequence). CDR3 sequence: CASRGTGSYEQYF. CDR3 nucleotide sequence: TGTGCCAGCAGAGGGACAGGTAGCTACGAGCAGTACTTC.

As regards this clone: Additional DNA sequences in this sample encode the identical CDR3. This chain joins TRBV7-9 and TRBJ2-7; the D is unclear. This CDR3 has 13 amino acids. The germline V gene encodes CDR1 SEHNR and CDR2 FQNEAQ (reference sequence). The germline V and J ends were trimmed by 4 bases and 3 bases, with 10 bases remaining between them. The CDR3 reads CASSSPYGYEQYF. The CDR3 DNA sequence: TGTGCCAGCAGCTCCCCGTATGGCTACGAGCAGTACTTC.

The chain is built from TRBV7-9 and TRBJ2-7; the D is unclear. The CDR3 consists of 17 residues. V shed 5 bases and J shed 0 bases, with 20 bases lying between them. The germline CDR1 and CDR2 sequences are SEHNR and FQNEAQ (reference sequence). CDR3 loop: CASSPRGVEPSSYEQYF. CDR3 in DNA: TGTGCCAGCAGCCCACGCGGTGTTGAGCCAAGCTCCTACGAGCAGTACTTC.